This T cell receptor beta chain was identified during a study of blood T cell repertoires in COVID-19. Turning to the study itself: The United States, Italy and Spain were the sources of the acute and convalescent COVID-19 samples. T cells, B-cell-depleted T cells, or PBMCs provided the cDNA or gDNA that served as material.

Authors' processing steps: By means of reference gene primer amplification, nucleated cell counts were estimated. This table comes from immunoSEQ multiplex PCR, and its TCRdb copy is limited to in-frame clones, with some not included. D and trimming were read from the DNA, whereas the V and J calls and clone size are those reported in that table. The repertoire includes about 160,000 clones, approximately 77% of them detected once, and 10% to 13% sits in the top ten. The V and J ends lost 3 bases and 0 bases, in that order; junction bases with no gene match: 13. The germline gives CDR1 MNHNS, CDR2 SASEGT. The CDR3 is 19 amino acids.

The chain uses TRBV6-1 and TRBJ2-1; 8 bases align to TRBD1. The TCR comes from an elderly woman with active or convalescent COVID-19. Sequencing was performed on peripheral blood. The chain's CDR3 is CASSDLVRGPTVSYNEQFF. The CDR3 nucleotides are TGTGCCAGCAGTGATTTGGTCAGGGGGCCGACCGTCTCCTACAATGAGCAGTTCTTC.